One and the same sample provided the 7 T cell receptor beta chains below, sequenced in a study of Graves' ophthalmopathy and Graves' hyperthyroidism. RNA transcripts served as template for amplifying TCR beta CDR3 sequences. An initial RT-PCR round employing HTBI primers preceded a second-round multiplex PCR. Using its own MiXCR run on the multiplex PCR reads, TCRdb lists one record per CDR3 protein. The sample holds around 1,000,000 distinct CDR3 sequences, around a third seen once. Sequencing input: peripheral blood or thyroid tissue (not recorded which). The receptors were sampled from an adult man with Graves' hyperthyroidism.

V is TRBV29-1 and J is TRBJ2-6; no reliable D call. CDR3 length: 14 residues. V was clipped by 5 bases and J by 0 bases, with 8 bases between them. Germline V gene lookup returns CDR1 SQVTM and CDR2 ANQGSEA. CDR3 region: CSVWAISGANVLTF. The CDR3 region has the DNA TGCAGCGTTTGGGCTATCTCTGGGGCCAACGTCCTGACTTTC. Variable domain in full (rest from reference TRBV29-1 and TRBJ2-6): SAVISQKPSRDICQRGTSLTIQCQVDSQVTMMFWYRQQPGQSLTLIATANQGSEATYESGFVIDKFPISRPNLTFSTLTVSNMSPEDSSIYLCSVWAISGANVLTFGAGSRLTVL.

This clonotype was seen ten or more times. The gene calls are TRBV7-6 and TRBJ2-7; 12 bases are a match to TRBD2. CDR1 and CDR2 from the germline V gene are SGHVS and FNYEAQ. With V trimmed by 1 base and J by 3 bases, 1 base remained unmatched. The CDR3 is made up of 15 amino acids. The CDR3 protein is CASSLGTSGIYEQYF. For the CDR3, the DNA is TGTGCCAGCAGCTTAGGGACTAGCGGGATCTACGAGCAGTACTTC.

There are many counts of this clonotype. The chain joins TRBV29-1 to TRBJ1-1; D remains unclear. This CDR3 has 12 amino acids. CDR1 and CDR2 (germline): SQVTM, ANQGSEA. Trimming shortened V by 2 bases and J by 2 bases, and 6 bases separated the two germline ends. CDR3: CSVEQTNTEAFF. CDR3 DNA: TGCAGCGTTGAACAGACAAACACTGAAGCTTTCTTT.

J is TRBJ2-5 and V is TRBV15; D not resolved. Germline-derived CDR1 and CDR2 are LNHNV and YYDKDF (reference sequence). This CDR3 comprises 16 residues. With 1 base removed from V and 1 base from J, the gap between germline ends came to 13 bases. The CDR3 loop is CATSRGLGSGQETQYF. Here the CDR3 DNA reads TGTGCCACCAGCAGAGGTTTGGGGTCGGGCCAAGAGACCCAGTACTTC.

This clonotype appeared many times. This sequence joins TRBV29-1 and TRBJ2-2, with no clear D. CDR1 and CDR2 from the germline V gene are SQVTM and ANQGSEA. This CDR3 comprises 12 residues. Trimming shortened V by 4 bases and J by 5 bases, and 8 bases separated the two germline ends. CDR3 in amino acids: CSVATYTGELFF. In DNA form, the CDR3 reads TGCAGCGTTGCGACGTATACCGGGGAGCTGTTTTTT.

This clonotype was detected only a few times. The chain recombines TRBV2 with TRBJ2-7; possibly TRBD1 or TRBD2 for D (5 bases each). V was pared by 7 bases and J by 3 bases, with 13 bases between. The CDR3 length is 13 residues. The germline V gene has CDR1 SNHLY and CDR2 FYNNEI. This chain's CDR3 is CASIRDHNYEQYF. Here the CDR3 DNA reads TGTGCCAGCATTCGGGACCATAACTACGAGCAGTACTTC.

This clonotype was seen many times. The chain combines TRBV7-3 with TRBJ1-1, with D maybe TRBD1 (5 bases). The V gene's germline CDR1 is SGHTA and CDR2 FQGTGA. V was shortened by 2 bases and J by 3 bases, with 13 bases between the two germline ends. The CDR3 is made up of 15 amino acids. CDR3 DNA: TGTGCCAGCAGCTTATTCGGCGCGGGGGACACTGAAGCTTTCTTT. Encoded protein: CASSLFGAGDTEAFF.